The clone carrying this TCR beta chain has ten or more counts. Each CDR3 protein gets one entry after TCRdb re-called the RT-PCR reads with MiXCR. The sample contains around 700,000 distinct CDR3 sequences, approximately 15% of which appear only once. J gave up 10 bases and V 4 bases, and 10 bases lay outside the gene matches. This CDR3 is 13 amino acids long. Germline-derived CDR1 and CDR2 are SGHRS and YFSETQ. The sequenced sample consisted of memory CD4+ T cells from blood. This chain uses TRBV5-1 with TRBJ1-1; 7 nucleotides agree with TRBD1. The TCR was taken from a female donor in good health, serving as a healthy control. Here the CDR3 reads CASSDSPNRGAFF. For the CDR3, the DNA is TGCGCCAGCAGCGATTCTCCCAACAGGGGAGCTTTCTTT.